This T cell receptor beta chain was sequenced in a study of shared clonotypes between healthy human individuals. Notes on the study in general: Naive CD4 clonotype sharing across several donors was approximately 5%. Non-shared clonotypes had lower generation probabilities than those shared by all four donors. Larger estimated richness was generally recorded for naive subsets relative to memory subsets.

Germline V gene lookup returns CDR1 SGHAT and CDR2 FQNNGV. V was pared by 3 bases and J by 7 bases, with 13 bases between. The length of the CDR3 is 14 residues. Turning to this clone: Its antigen remains unidentified.

Using approximately 200 ng DNA, 30,000 to 35,000 T cell genomes, the sorted-subset replicate PCRs were run. The method was immunoSEQ multiplex PCR; TCRdb's version includes in-frame clones alone and lacks a portion of them. This sample yields some 630,000 clones, of which roughly 70% are seen a single time; around 2% belongs to the top ten. This chain connects TRBV11-2 to TRBJ2-1; D not resolved. The receptor comes from a woman in her thirties in good health. The source material was memory CD4+ T cells sorted from blood. The subset is: CD45RA-negative fraction. CDR3 DNA sequence: TGTGCCAGCAGCTTCGGACGTAGGTTTAATGAGCAGTTCTTC. Its translation is CASSFGRRFNEQFF.